Detailed here is one T cell receptor beta chain. Its antigen is undetermined. The study ran its PCR with 60 Vbeta and 13 Jbeta primers. Sequencing used immunoSEQ multiplex PCR; TCRdb keeps in-frame clones, though not all of them. Of approximately 150,000 clones in the sample, 50% to 75% were seen once. The data originate from a study of cytomegalovirus exposure and HLA in healthy donors. Findings of the study overall: A later analysis, which compared TCR beta chains of equal frequency, found the HLA-associated ones more clonally expanded. Later analysis reportedly placed an Asian-associated ancestry cluster below the roughly 700-donor mean in N-insertions. CMV serostatus stood as the only immune exposure information on hand.

The sequence came from an older woman in good health and CMV-seropositive. The sample comprised PBMCs.

In nucleotides, the CDR3 is TGTGCCAGCAGCGGGACTAGCGGGACGGCGGCCTACGAGCAGTACTTC. Its translation is CASSGTSGTAAYEQYF. The chain links TRBV27 to TRBJ2-7; 13 bases fit TRBD2. CDR1 and CDR2 from the germline V gene are MNHEY and SMNVEV (reference sequence). The ends lost 6 bases at V and 2 bases at J; junction bases unmatched: 7. The CDR3 extends over 16 amino acids.